These 10 T cell receptor beta chains share one sample of origin, sequenced in a study of shared clonotypes between healthy human individuals. Profiled with immunoSEQ multiplex PCR; TCRdb holds only in-frame clones, not every one. The sample carries approximately 2.3 million clones, over 90% recorded once. Material for sequencing was naive CD4+ T cells from PBMCs. The subset here: CD45RA+ positively selected. All receptors come from a man younger than 35 in good health. Some clones in this sample may be carry-over from other donors' samples.

This clone was recorded only once. This CDR3 is also generated by other DNA sequences in the sample. J is TRBJ1-2 and V is TRBV30, with 8 positions matching TRBD1. The germline gives CDR1 GTSNPN, CDR2 SVGIG (reference sequence). The trim removed 4 bases at V and 2 bases at J, leaving 0 bases unmatched. This CDR3 spans 12 amino acids. This CDR3 is CAWTGGNYGYTF. The CDR3, as DNA: TGTGCCTGGACAGGGGGCAACTATGGCTACACCTTC.

The gene calls are TRBV9 and TRBJ2-7, with D perhaps matching TRBD2 (7 bases). CDR1 is SGDLS and CDR2 is YYNGEE in the germline V gene. With 4 bases removed from V and 3 bases from J, the gap between germline ends came to 20 bases. CDR3 length equals 16 residues. CDR3 residues: CASSPQQGLPFYEQYF. DNA of the CDR3: TGTGCCAGCAGCCCACAACAGGGACTACCTTTCTACGAGCAGTACTTC. Variable domain in full (rest from reference TRBV9 and TRBJ2-7): DSGVTQTPKHLITATGQRVTLRCSPRSGDLSVYWYQQSLDQGLQFLIQYYNGEERAKGNILERFSAQQFPDLHSELNLSSLELGDSALYFCASSPQQGLPFYEQYFGPGTRLTVT.

In the case of this clone: This same CDR3 is encoded by further DNA sequences in the sample. V gene TRBV7-3 combines with J gene TRBJ2-7; TRBD2 agrees at 9 bases. V was clipped by 1 base and J by 6 bases; unmatched bases: 7. This CDR3 contains 15 residues. Germline values: CDR1 SGHTA, CDR2 FQGTGA. CDR3 sequence (DNA): TGTGCCAGCAGCTTAAGGGCGGGAGGGCCGTTCGAGCAGTACTTC. Its translation: CASSLRAGGPFEQYF.

The chain couples TRBV6-5 to TRBJ2-1, with D maybe TRBD1 (6 bases). This CDR3 is built from 14 residues. Trimming removed 2 bases from V and 4 bases from J, with 9 bases in between. Germline V gives CDR1 MNHEY, CDR2 SVGAGI. CDR3: CASSYTGQYNEQFF. CDR3 in DNA: TGTGCCAGCAGTTACACCGGACAGTACAATGAGCAGTTCTTC.

This chain uses TRBV7-2 with TRBJ2-7; perhaps D is TRBD1 or TRBD2 (5 bases each). From germline, CDR1 is SGHTA and CDR2 FQGNSA. Trimming took 1 base from V and 2 from J, leaving 18 bases between them. The CDR3 is 17 residues long. The CDR3 region has the DNA TGTGCCAGCAGCTTAGAACCCGGGACCACAGGCCCCTACGAGCAGTACTTC. Protein: CASSLEPGTTGPYEQYF.

The gene calls are TRBV5-6 and TRBJ1-2, with D uncertain. Germline lookup yields CDR1 SGHDT and CDR2 YYEEEE. V lost 4 bases to trimming and J lost 6 bases, with 19 bases between them. The CDR3 totals 15 residues. CDR3 DNA: TGTGCCAGCAGCCTTGGTTTTTGGGGTTTCAATGGCTACACCTTC. Translation gives CASSLGFWGFNGYTF.

CDR3 residues: CASSDWLGLAGGEETQYF. The CDR3 nucleotides read TGTGCCAGCAGTGACTGGCTGGGACTAGCGGGAGGGGAGGAGACCCAGTACTTC. This chain connects TRBV2 to TRBJ2-5; 16 nucleotides match TRBD2. This CDR3 has 18 residues. CDR1 and CDR2 (germline): SNHLY, FYNNEI. Trimming at V came to 3 bases and at J to 5 bases, leaving 9 bases not matched to a gene.

The V gene is TRBV28, the J gene TRBJ2-7, with D perhaps given as TRBD1 or TRBD2 (6 bases each). The CDR3 totals 20 residues. V lost 3 bases and J 3 bases, leaving 30 bases between the germline ends. Germline loops: CDR1 MDHEN, CDR2 SYDVKM. Here the CDR3 reads CASSFFSVRQATRRDYEQYF. The DNA of the CDR3 is TGTGCCAGCAGTTTTTTTTCAGTTCGACAGGCGACCCGGCGGGACTACGAGCAGTACTTC.

This chain connects TRBV19 to TRBJ1-2; 8 positions agree with TRBD1. The length of the CDR3 is 15 residues. V gave up 4 bases and J gave up 4 bases; unmatched junction bases: 8. The germline V gene encodes CDR1 LNHDA and CDR2 SQIVND (reference sequence). CDR3 sequence (DNA): TGTGCCAGTAGTACGAAAGGACAGGGAAGCTATGGCTACACCTTC. Its translation is CASSTKGQGSYGYTF.

The V call is TRBV6-6, the J call TRBJ1-1; 10 positions match TRBD1. Germline assignment: CDR1 MNHNY and CDR2 SVGAGI (reference sequence). Germline trimming cut 2 bases from V and 5 bases from J; bases unmatched to any gene: 8. The CDR3 is made up of 16 amino acids. CDR3 region: CASSYPSGQGGTEAFF. The CDR3 DNA reads as TGTGCCAGCAGTTACCCATCCGGACAGGGGGGGACTGAAGCTTTCTTT.